Listed below are T cell receptor beta chains from one sample, sequenced in a study of OX40 agonist ivuxolimab in advanced cancers. TCRdb's table, derived via immunoSEQ multiplex PCR, lists solely in-frame clones and lacks some. The data contain 70,000 to 85,000 clones, about 93% of them seen just once; the ten biggest clones take up 9.5% to 12%. The sequenced sample was CD4+ or CD8+ T cells sorted from blood, obtained in a trial of the OX40 agonist ivuxolimab. These receptors were obtained from an adult with an advanced solid tumor such as melanoma, head and neck, liver or kidney cancer. CDR3s leave out the opening cysteine and the closing phenylalanine or tryptophan.

15	TRBV28	TRBJ2-3	ASTTWGVADGTDTQY
13	TRBV19	TRBJ2-1	ASSFRDSPNNEQF
14	TRBV21-1	TRBJ2-7	ASSKEWGEGIHEQY
12	TRBV5-6	TRBJ1-2	ASSLAMGGFGYT
11	TRBV4-2	TRBJ2-7	ASSQVQGYEQY
10	TRBV11-2	TRBJ1-2	ASSYALEGYT
11	TRBV30	TRBJ2-5	AWSEAVAETQY
14	TRBV15	TRBJ2-3	ATSRGLAGRTDTQY
13	TRBV9	TRBJ2-2	ASSVGTSNTGELF
10	TRBV2	TRBJ2-4	ATEGPKNIQY
15	TRBV7-2	TRBJ2-3	ASSLALRLANTDTQY
12	TRBV7-6	TRBJ2-7	ASSLGGATYEQY
13	TRBV13	TRBJ2-1	ASSLMGLAGNEQF
12	TRBV6-6	TRBJ2-2	ASSYSGYTGELF
11	TRBV7-9	TRBJ2-1	ASRLTSHNEQF
14	TRBV7-2	TRBJ2-7	ASSPTQREASYEQY
12	TRBV9	TRBJ2-5	ASSVGRAPETQY
13	TRBV7-6	TRBJ2-1	ASSLDLSSYNEQF
15	TRBV4-3	TRBJ2-2	ASSQSKWRGQAGELF